These 30 T cell receptor beta chains originate from one sample sequenced in a study of identical twins. Via MiXCR, TCRdb re-called the 5' RACE reads, giving one row per CDR3 protein. This sample has 200,000 to 250,000 distinct CDR3 sequences; approximately 8.3% occur once, and the top ten carry more than 1.5%. The sample also formed part of further work on yellow fever vaccine responses in identical twins.

Sequencing was performed on memory (CD45RO+) T cells sorted from blood. These receptors were obtained from a young woman in good health.

This clonotype was seen only a few times. The CDR3 region is CASSLGLTGSNSPLHF. The CDR3 DNA sequence: TGCGCCAGCAGCTTGGGATTGACAGGTTCTAATTCACCCCTCCACTTT. This sequence joins TRBV5-1 and TRBJ1-6; TRBD1 might be the D (6 bases). Germline loops: CDR1 SGHRS, CDR2 YFSETQ. This CDR3 region has 16 residues. The germline V and J ends were trimmed by 0 bases and 6 bases, with 13 bases remaining between them.

The genes are TRBV7-2 and TRBJ2-5; possible D gene TRBD1, 6 bases. V was trimmed by 8 bases and J by 1 base, leaving 14 bases between them. Per the germline V gene, CDR1 is SGHTA and CDR2 is FQGNSA. This CDR3 comprises 14 residues. The CDR3 DNA reads as TGTGCCAGCCGGCGCGGACAGCGCCAAGAGACCCAGTACTTC. Protein: CASRRGQRQETQYF.

V is TRBV20-1 and J is TRBJ1-2, with a tentative D call TRBD1 (6 bases). V lost 6 bases and J 8 bases, leaving 16 bases between the germline ends. The CDR3 extends over 12 amino acids. Germline V gene sequence: CDR1 DFQATT, CDR2 SNEGSKA (reference sequence). The CDR3 region is CSAPTGFDGYTF. The CDR3, as DNA: TGCAGTGCGCCGACAGGCTTCGACGGCTACACCTTC.

This clonotype appeared a few times. This chain links TRBV6-1 with TRBJ2-2, with D hard to call. The CDR3 covers 18 residues. Trimming took 6 bases from V and 3 from J, leaving 23 bases between them. Per germline, CDR1 MNHNS and CDR2 SASEGT. In nucleotides, the CDR3 is TGTGCCAGCAGGAAGATAGGGTTGACCGGTCGGGACACCGGGGAGCTGTTTTTT. Protein product: CASRKIGLTGRDTGELFF.

In this sample, this clonotype turned up many times. A junction end diverges from the germline sequence, so it may reflect a read error. The V gene is TRBV4-2, the J gene TRBJ1-2; perhaps TRBD1 as D (5 bases). Germline-derived CDR1 and CDR2 are LGHNA and YNFKEQ. This CDR3 is built from 13 residues. In nucleotides, the CDR3 is TGTGCCAGCAGTCAAGTCAGGGAAGGCGGCTACACCTTC. Encoded protein: CASSQVREGGYTF.

Only a few counts were recorded for this clonotype. The chain employs TRBV6-2 or TRBV6-3 and TRBJ2-1; D might be TRBD2 (5 bases). This CDR3 is 18 amino acids long. With 2 bases removed from V and 0 bases from J, the gap between germline ends came to 17 bases. Germline loops: CDR1 MNHEY, CDR2 SVGEGT. The chain's CDR3 is CASSYNSLRVNSYNEQFF. The CDR3 DNA reads TGTGCCAGCAGTTACAATAGTCTGCGGGTAAACTCCTACAATGAGCAGTTCTTC.

V gene TRBV5-1 combines with J gene TRBJ2-7, with 14 bases that match TRBD2. In germline, CDR1 is SGHRS, CDR2 YFSETQ. Trimming at V came to 2 bases and at J to 7 bases, leaving 5 bases not matched to a gene. This CDR3 contains 15 residues. In nucleotides, the CDR3 is TGCGCCAGCAGCTTTTCCGGGACTAGCGGGAGTGAGCAGTACTTC. Translating it yields CASSFSGTSGSEQYF.

This clonotype was seen repeatedly, ten times or more. This chain uses TRBV5-1 with TRBJ1-5; TRBD1 matches 10 bases. CDR1 SGHRS and CDR2 YFSETQ come from the germline V gene. The CDR3 covers 15 residues. V shed 4 bases and J 4 bases; nucleotides not matched to a gene: 5. The CDR3 DNA follows: TGCGCCAGCAGCGCCGGGACAGGGGCAAATCAGCCCCAGCATTTT. Amino acids: CASSAGTGANQPQHF.

This clonotype showed up many times. The chain combines TRBV9 with TRBJ1-2; weak D call: TRBD1 (5 bases). The CDR3 runs to 14 residues. Germline values: CDR1 SGDLS, CDR2 YYNGEE. Trimming removed 3 bases from V and 2 bases from J, with 11 bases in between. This CDR3 is CASSGRDGNYGYTF. As DNA, the CDR3 is TGTGCCAGCAGCGGCCGGGACGGAAACTATGGCTACACCTTC.

In its sample, this clonotype was seen many times. J is TRBJ2-1 and V is TRBV7-2; D is unclear. The CDR3 runs 15 residues. Germline-derived CDR1 and CDR2 are SGHTA and FQGNSA. The V end was cut by 1 base, the J end by 3 bases, with 10 bases between. The CDR3: CASSLVVNNYNEQFF. In DNA, the CDR3 is TGTGCCAGCAGCTTAGTAGTTAATAACTACAATGAGCAGTTCTTC.

The table lists this clonotype with many counts. The chain carries TRBV6-1 and TRBJ2-3, with D possibly being TRBD1 (6 bases). V was pared by 6 bases and J by 4 bases, with 17 bases between. This CDR3 region has 15 residues. CDR1 MNHNS and CDR2 SASEGT come from the germline V gene. The CDR3 here is CASSRGRGGSDTQYF. The DNA of the CDR3 is TGTGCCAGCAGCCGGGGCAGGGGTGGGTCAGATACGCAGTATTTT.

The rearrangement uses TRBV6-1 and TRBJ2-3; 11 positions match TRBD1. The CDR3 is 14 residues long. The germline V gene encodes CDR1 MNHNS and CDR2 SASEGT. J gave up 9 bases and V 5 bases, and 7 bases lay outside the gene matches. DNA of the CDR3: TGTGCCAGCAGTCGGACAGGGGGCGTAGACACGCAGTATTTT. It yields the protein CASSRTGGVDTQYF.

This clonotype was seen many times. The rearrangement uses TRBV7-9 and TRBJ1-5; D is possibly TRBD1 (5 bases). The CDR3 has 14 amino acids. V gave up 5 bases and J gave up 7 bases, with 15 bases separating them. Looked up from germline, CDR1 is SEHNR and CDR2 is FQNEAQ (reference sequence). As DNA, the CDR3 is TGTGCCAGCAGCCTCCAAGGGGCGGAGCAGCCCCAGCATTTT. As protein: CASSLQGAEQPQHF.

This clonotype was seen only a few times. V is TRBV4-1 and J is TRBJ1-3, with unresolved D. CDR1 MGHRA and CDR2 YSYEKL come from the germline V gene. CDR3 length: 17 residues. Trimming removed 4 bases from V and 0 bases from J, with 16 bases in between. The CDR3 nucleotides are TGCGCCAGCAGCCGAGGACTTCAGTGGAGCTCTGGAAACACCATATATTTT. This encodes CASSRGLQWSSGNTIYF.

The J gene is TRBJ1-1, the V gene TRBV5-1, with D tentatively TRBD1 (5 bases). Germline V lookup: CDR1 SGHRS, CDR2 YFSETQ. The CDR3 loop spans 13 amino acids. Trimming removed 7 bases at V and 3 bases at J, with 13 bases between. CDR3: CASRLGTDTEAFF. CDR3 DNA: TGCGCCAGCCGCCTTGGGACTGACACTGAAGCTTTCTTT.

The rearrangement links TRBV6-5 to TRBJ1-2; D remains ambiguous. Germline-derived CDR1 and CDR2 are MNHEY and SVGAGI. V lost 10 bases and J 4 bases, leaving 13 bases between the germline ends. This CDR3 region has 12 residues. This chain's CDR3 is CATVAEGYGYTF. The CDR3, as DNA: TGTGCCACCGTTGCCGAAGGCTATGGCTACACCTTC.

This clonotype was observed at least ten times. The rearrangement links TRBV5-1 to TRBJ2-5; D unresolved. In germline, CDR1 is SGHRS, CDR2 YFSETQ. Trimming shortened V by 0 bases and J by 2 bases, and 17 bases separated the two germline ends. The CDR3 loop spans 17 amino acids. CDR3 in DNA: TGCGCCAGCAGCTTGGCCGGTTCGGCTAACCCGCAAGAGACCCAGTACTTC. Protein: CASSLAGSANPQETQYF.

This clonotype was seen more than once but under ten times. The gene calls are TRBV20-1 and TRBJ1-5, with TRBD1 matching 11 bases. There are 13 residues in the CDR3. The V gene end was trimmed by 5 bases and the J gene end by 6 bases; junction bases not matched to a gene: 3. CDR1 and CDR2 (germline): DFQATT, SNEGSKA (reference sequence). CDR3 residues: CSAGGTGGQPQHF. The CDR3 DNA is TGCAGTGCTGGGGGGACAGGGGGTCAGCCCCAGCATTTT.

The chain links TRBV7-9 to TRBJ2-1; 7 bases are a match to TRBD2. From germline, CDR1 is SEHNR and CDR2 FQNEAQ (reference sequence). This CDR3 has 11 amino acids. Trimming took 3 bases from V and 12 from J; bases not matched to a gene: 2. The CDR3: CASSLGGTQFF. CDR3 coding DNA: TGTGCCAGCAGCTTGGGAGGGACGCAGTTCTTC.

This clonotype was seen only a few times. The genes are TRBV7-2 and TRBJ2-5; 10 bases map to TRBD2. This CDR3 has 17 amino acids. CDR1 and CDR2 (germline): SGHTA, FQGNSA. V was pared by 5 bases and J by 2 bases, with 11 bases of the junction left unmatched. The CDR3 DNA follows: TGTGCCAGCAGCCCCGGAGCCGGGACTAGCGCTCAAGAGACCCAGTACTTC. Translating gives CASSPGAGTSAQETQYF. The full variable domain, with the rest looked up from reference TRBV7-2 and TRBJ2-5, is GAGVSQSPSNKVTEKGKDVELRCDPISGHTALYWYRQSLGQGLEFLIYFQGNSAPDKSGLPSDRFSAERTGGSVSTLTIQRTQQEDSAVYLCASSPGAGTSAQETQYFGPGTRLLVL.

This clonotype showed up many times. The genes are TRBV25-1 and TRBJ2-3; D is possibly TRBD1 (6 bases). The V and J ends lost 8 bases and 2 bases respectively, with 14 bases between them. The germline CDR1 and CDR2 sequences are MGHDK and SYGVNS. The CDR3 spans 14 residues. The CDR3 region is CASSRGQITDTQYF. CDR3 sequence (DNA): TGTGCCAGCTCCCGAGGACAGATCACAGATACGCAGTATTTT.

This clonotype was picked up many times. V gene TRBV3-1 combines with J gene TRBJ1-2, with TRBD1 identical over 7 bases. CDR3 length equals 14 residues. Trimming removed 2 bases from V and 4 bases from J; junction bases left unmatched: 4. The V gene's germline CDR1 is LGHDT and CDR2 YNNKEL (reference sequence). CDR3 in DNA: TGTGCCAGCAGCCAAAACAGGGGCGGCTATGGCTACACCTTC. Encoded protein: CASSQNRGGYGYTF.

A few counts support this clonotype. The chain has TRBV7-8 and TRBJ1-4; perhaps TRBD1 as D (6 bases). Germline CDR1 reads SGHVS; CDR2 reads FQNEAQ. Trimming pared 7 bases from V and 8 bases from J, leaving 11 bases between. The CDR3 sequence is 12 residues long. The CDR3 DNA follows: TGTGCCAGCAATTCGGGGGCGGAAAAACTGTTTTTT. Translated: CASNSGAEKLFF.

The chain has TRBV9 and TRBJ2-7; 7 bases match TRBD1. CDR3 length equals 15 residues. Germline loops: CDR1 SGDLS, CDR2 YYNGEE. Trimming cost V 2 bases and J 2 bases; bases outside gene matches: 7. The CDR3 sequence is CASSVSWDSAYEQYF. In DNA, the CDR3 is TGTGCCAGCAGCGTCTCGTGGGACAGCGCCTACGAGCAGTACTTC. Drawing the rest from reference TRBV9 and TRBJ2-7, the complete variable domain is DSGVTQTPKHLITATGQRVTLRCSPRSGDLSVYWYQQSLDQGLQFLIQYYNGEERAKGNILERFSAQQFPDLHSELNLSSLELGDSALYFCASSVSWDSAYEQYFGPGTRLTVT.

This clonotype is termed medium-sized. This sequence joins TRBV10-3 and TRBJ1-2, with 7 bases aligning to TRBD1. The CDR3 length is 13 residues. The germline CDR1 and CDR2 sequences are ENHRY and SYGVKD. The trim removed 4 bases at V and 8 bases at J, leaving 7 bases unmatched. The CDR3, as DNA: TGTGCCATCAGTGGGACAGGTACCGAAGGCTACACCTTC. It codes for CAISGTGTEGYTF.

This clonotype was counted a few times. In nucleotides, the CDR3 is TGTGCCAGCAGCTTAGTGGGGGGACAACTAGCGGAAGGGCGGTTAGGGGAGCTGTTTTTT. It encodes CASSLVGGQLAEGRLGELFF. The rearrangement joins TRBV11-2 to TRBJ2-2, with 8 bases matching TRBD2. The V and J ends lost 1 base and 8 bases, in that order; junction bases with no gene match: 21. The CDR3 consists of 20 residues. CDR1 SGHAT and CDR2 FQNNGV come from the germline V gene.

This clonotype has at least ten counts. This sequence joins TRBV3-1 and TRBJ1-1; possible D gene TRBD1, 6 bases. This CDR3 spans 13 amino acids. V was trimmed by 6 bases and J by 4 bases, leaving 12 bases between them. The germline gives CDR1 LGHDT, CDR2 YNNKEL (reference sequence). DNA for the CDR3: TGTGCCAGCAGGAACAGGGTGGGCACTGAAGCTTTCTTT. This translates into CASRNRVGTEAFF. Full variable domain (rest looked up from reference TRBV3-1 and TRBJ1-1): DTAVSQTPKYLVTQMGNDKSIKCEQNLGHDTMYWYKQDSKKFLKIMFSYNNKELIINETVPNRFSPKSPDKAHLNLHINSLELGDSAVYFCASRNRVGTEAFFGQGTRLTVV.

The CDR3 DNA reads TGTGCCAGCAGCCAAGCGGGGGCGGGCACAGATACGCAGTATTTT. It codes for CASSQAGAGTDTQYF. The V gene is TRBV14, the J gene TRBJ2-3; D is possibly TRBD1 or TRBD2 (6 bases each). This CDR3 has 15 residues. CDR1 SGHDN and CDR2 FVKESK come from the germline V gene. Between the trimmed V and J ends, which lost 1 base and 1 base, there was a span of 9 bases.

V and J are TRBV27 and TRBJ1-6; the D is unclear. Per the germline V gene, CDR1 is MNHEY and CDR2 is SMNVEV (reference sequence). This CDR3 region has 12 residues. V lost 0 bases and J 14 bases, leaving 8 bases between the germline ends. The CDR3 region has the DNA TGTGCCAGCAGTTTATCATTGGGGACCCTCCACTTT. Its translation is CASSLSLGTLHF.

This clonotype was seen at least ten times. For the CDR3, the DNA is TGTGCCAGCAGTTTAGAGCTCGCGGGGGCAGGGGACTCACCCCTCCACTTT. Its protein product is CASSLELAGAGDSPLHF. The chain couples TRBV12-3 or TRBV12-4 to TRBJ1-6, with D perhaps TRBD1 (6 bases). The CDR3 has 17 residues. V was trimmed by 1 base and J by 10 bases, leaving 20 bases between them.